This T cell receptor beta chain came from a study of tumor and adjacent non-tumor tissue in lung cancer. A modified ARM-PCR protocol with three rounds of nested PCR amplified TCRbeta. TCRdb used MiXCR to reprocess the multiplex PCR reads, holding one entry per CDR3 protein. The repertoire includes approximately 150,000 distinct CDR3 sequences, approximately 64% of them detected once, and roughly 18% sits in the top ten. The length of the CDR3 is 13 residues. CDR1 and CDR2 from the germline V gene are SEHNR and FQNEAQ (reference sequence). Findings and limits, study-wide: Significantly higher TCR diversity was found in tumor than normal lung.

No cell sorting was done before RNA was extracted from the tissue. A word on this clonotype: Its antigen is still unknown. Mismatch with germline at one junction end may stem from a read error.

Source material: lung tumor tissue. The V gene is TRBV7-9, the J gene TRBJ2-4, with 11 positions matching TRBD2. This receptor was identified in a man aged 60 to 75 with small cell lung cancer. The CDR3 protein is CASSLAGLAGKHF. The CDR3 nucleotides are TGTGCCAGCAGCTTAGCAGGACTAGCGGGTAAGCACTTC.